This T cell receptor beta chain derives from a study of vaccination and CD4 T cells after COVID-19. Study background: Post-COVID draws followed diagnosis by a median approximately 100 days (range 35 to 161). Culture controls were given either a CEFX pool, an HIV-1 Nef pool, or no peptide.

Treatment specified: approximately 11-day PBMC culture with coronavirus spike peptide pools or control peptides (ViraFEST assay). The cultures had half their medium swapped for fresh IL-2 medium on days 3 and 7. CD4+ T cells that had been cultured provided DNA sequenced with the Oncomine TCR Beta short-read assay. The template was genomic DNA from cultured CD4+ T cells. One entry per CDR3 protein results from TCRdb running MiXCR on the PCR reads. The data show about 8,900 distinct CDR3 sequences, approximately 37% seen once. Germline CDR1 reads DFQATT; CDR2 reads SNEGSKA (reference sequence). The CDR3 loop spans 11 amino acids. The ends were cut back, 7 bases at V and 7 bases at J, with 14 bases in the middle. This clonotype was seen a handful of times. Its antigen remains unknown.

The origin of this receptor is a human donor who had recovered from COVID-19. The gene calls are TRBV20-1 and TRBJ2-7; tentative D call: TRBD1 (7 bases). Sequenced input: CD4+ T cells from blood, cultured in vitro. The CDR3 region is CSVSGGREQYF. The CDR3 DNA sequence: TGCAGTGTTTCAGGGGGGAGGGAGCAGTACTTC.